The 18 T cell receptor beta chains below were found in one sample sequenced in a study of blood T cell repertoires in COVID-19. Some clones are missing from TCRdb's copy, which holds only in-frame ones; the method was immunoSEQ multiplex PCR. The repertoire holds roughly 170,000 clones, with roughly 90% as singletons. What was sequenced was peripheral blood. The receptor set was obtained from a man aged 60-69 years with acute or convalescent COVID-19.

The table lists this clone with a count of one. The chain is built from TRBV18 and TRBJ2-1; tentatively, D is TRBD2 (6 bases). Trimming cost V 0 bases and J 12 bases, with 15 bases left between them. Germline CDR1 and CDR2: KGHSH and LQKENI. This CDR3 contains 14 residues. CDR3 amino acids: CASSPPGVGDSQFF. DNA of the CDR3: TGTGCCAGCTCACCACCGGGAGTTGGGGACTCGCAGTTCTTC.

This chain uses TRBV7-6 with TRBJ2-1; D ambiguous. This CDR3 has 15 residues. Deletions cut 1 base from V and 6 bases from J, with 13 bases between. CDR1 and CDR2 from the germline V gene are SGHVS and FNYEAQ. The CDR3, as DNA: TGTGCCAGCAGCTTAGGGTCGGCAGGAACCAATGAGCAGTTCTTC. It specifies CASSLGSAGTNEQFF.

This clone was counted only a few times. The rearrangement uses TRBV6-5 and TRBJ2-3; weak D call: TRBD1 (5 bases). The V gene's germline CDR1 is MNHEY and CDR2 SVGAGI. V gave up 6 bases and J gave up 10 bases, with 14 bases separating them. The CDR3 loop spans 12 amino acids. CDR3 in amino acids: CASSRQTLSQYF. CDR3 nucleotide sequence: TGTGCCAGCAGCAGACAGACACTTTCGCAGTATTTT.

The chain recombines TRBV30 with TRBJ1-2; TRBD1 matches 9 bases. The trim removed 1 base at V and 6 bases at J, leaving 12 bases unmatched. The CDR3 totals 16 residues. CDR1 GTSNPN and CDR2 SVGIG come from the germline V gene (reference sequence). The CDR3 nucleotides read TGTGCCTGGAGTGGAATATCGGACAGGGGTAGAAATGGCTACACCTTC. Amino acids: CAWSGISDRGRNGYTF.

V usage is TRBV30 and J usage is TRBJ2-2, with no clear D. Looked up from germline, CDR1 is GTSNPN and CDR2 is SVGIG (reference sequence). This CDR3 spans 14 amino acids. Trimming cost V 2 bases and J 0 bases, with 7 bases left between them. For the CDR3, the DNA is TGTGCCTGGAGTATCCTAGCGAACACCGGGGAGCTGTTTTTT. This translates into CAWSILANTGELFF.

This chain links TRBV11-2 with TRBJ2-7; TRBD1 is a possible D gene (6 bases). This CDR3 has 13 amino acids. Germline values: CDR1 SGHAT, CDR2 FQNNGV. The V gene lost 1 base and the J gene lost 6 bases, with 10 bases spanning the gap. The CDR3 region has the DNA TGTGCCAGCAGCTTAGGTACAGGGAGCGAGCAGTACGTC. Residues: CASSLGTGSEQYV.

With regard to this clone: Different DNA sequences within this sample yield the same CDR3. The V and J genes are TRBV5-4 and TRBJ2-5, with 8 bases identical to TRBD1. This CDR3 has 14 residues. The V gene's germline CDR1 is SGHNT and CDR2 YYREEE (reference sequence). The V segment lost 3 bases and the J segment 1 base; nucleotides outside the gene matches: 2. CDR3 residues: CASSSDRAQETQYF. For the CDR3, the DNA is TGTGCCAGCAGCTCGGACAGGGCCCAAGAGACCCAGTACTTC.

The J gene is TRBJ2-3, the V gene TRBV7-3; 14 nucleotides match TRBD2. Trimming removed 1 base from V and 2 bases from J; junction bases left unmatched: 5. This CDR3 region has 18 residues. CDR1 SGHTA and CDR2 FQGTGA come from the germline V gene. The CDR3 DNA reads as TGTGCCAGCAGCTTAATGACTAGCGGGAGGGCCGACACAGATACGCAGTATTTT. Protein: CASSLMTSGRADTDTQYF.

In this sample, this clone turned up once. The rearrangement joins TRBV14 to TRBJ2-3; TRBD2 is a possible D gene (5 bases). The CDR3 sequence is 14 residues long. V was trimmed by 3 bases and J by 6 bases, leaving 13 bases between them. The germline V gene encodes CDR1 SGHDN and CDR2 FVKESK. The CDR3 DNA follows: TGTGCCAGCAGCCACGGACTCATTAGGGATACGCAGTATTTT. It codes for CASSHGLIRDTQYF. The whole variable domain, filled in from reference TRBV14 and TRBJ2-3, reads EAGVTQFPSHSVIEKGQTVTLRCDPISGHDNLYWYRRVMGKEIKFLLHFVKESKQDESGMPNNRFLAERTGGTYSTLKVQPAELEDSGVYFCASSHGLIRDTQYFGPGTRLTVL.

This chain joins TRBV5-1 and TRBJ2-1; TRBD1 agrees at 8 bases. The CDR3 is made up of 16 amino acids. The germline CDR1 and CDR2 sequences are SGHRS and YFSETQ. J was trimmed by 6 bases and V by 4 bases; bases with no gene match: 12. This CDR3 reads CASSPTFLDRGNEQFF. In DNA form, the CDR3 reads TGCGCCAGCAGCCCTACCTTCTTAGACAGGGGCAATGAGCAGTTCTTC.

V gene TRBV2 combines with J gene TRBJ2-5, with TRBD2 matching 10 bases. Germline V CDR1 and CDR2: SNHLY, FYNNEI. The V gene end was trimmed by 3 bases and the J gene end by 1 base; junction bases not matched to a gene: 5. The CDR3 spans 16 residues. For the CDR3, the DNA is TGTGCCAGCAGTGAGGGGTCTAGCGGGGGCCAAGAGACCCAGTACTTC. It specifies CASSEGSSGGQETQYF.

The genes are TRBV11-3 and TRBJ2-4, with D perhaps TRBD2 (6 bases). CDR3 length: 14 residues. The germline V gene encodes CDR1 SGHNT and CDR2 YENEEA. Trimming left V 6 bases short and J 2 bases short, with 11 bases between. The CDR3 DNA is TGTGCCAGCAGTCACGGGGGAACCAAAAACATTCAGTACTTC. Translated: CASSHGGTKNIQYF.

The DNA of the CDR3 is TGCGCCAGCAGCCAAGGAGACAGGGGGTACGAGCAGTACTTC. It codes for CASSQGDRGYEQYF. The chain links TRBV4-1 to TRBJ2-7; 9 bases are shared with TRBD1. V gave up 1 base and J gave up 4 bases; unmatched junction bases: 2. Germline CDR1 reads MGHRA; CDR2 reads YSYEKL. The CDR3 length is 14 residues.

This clone was detected a few times. CDR3 amino acids: CASSQVPVGVPQHF. The CDR3 DNA follows: TGTGCCAGCAGCCAAGTCCCGGTAGGGGTGCCCCAGCATTTT. The V gene is TRBV3-1 (or the pseudogene TRBV3-2), the J gene TRBJ1-5; D possibly corresponds to TRBD1 (5 bases). The CDR3 runs to 14 residues. The germline CDR1 and CDR2 sequences are LGHDT and YNNKEL (reference sequence). V lost 1 base and J lost 9, with 13 bases in between.

V is TRBV27 and J is TRBJ1-1; D remains unclear. CDR1 MNHEY and CDR2 SMNVEV come from the germline V gene (reference sequence). CDR3 length: 15 amino acids. Trimming cost V 1 base and J 5 bases, with 14 bases left between them. The CDR3 is CASSLLSPGKTEAFF. The DNA of the CDR3 is TGTGCCAGCAGTTTATTATCCCCCGGGAAGACTGAAGCTTTCTTT.

This clone was detected only a few times. The chain uses TRBV7-8 and TRBJ2-1, with 8 nucleotides matching TRBD2. This CDR3 is 15 amino acids long. V trimming: 5 bases; J trimming: 4 bases; junction bases outside the gene matches: 7. Germline V gene lookup returns CDR1 SGHVS and CDR2 FQNEAQ. The CDR3 loop reads CASSLRTSPYNEQFF. CDR3 nucleotides: TGTGCCAGCAGCCTACGGACTAGCCCTTACAATGAGCAGTTCTTC.

The V and J genes are TRBV6-5 and TRBJ1-5; 7 bases are shared with TRBD1. J lost 5 bases, V lost 6 bases, and 7 bases had no gene match. Germline CDR1 MNHEY, CDR2 SVGAGI. This CDR3 spans 14 amino acids. CDR3 in amino acids: CASSGGTEYQPQHF. In DNA form, the CDR3 reads TGTGCCAGCAGCGGAGGGACAGAATATCAGCCCCAGCATTTT.

This clone was recorded once. CDR3 in amino acids: CASGSGTGGAETQYF. The CDR3 coding sequence is TGTGCCAGCGGCTCCGGGACAGGGGGCGCAGAGACCCAGTACTTC. J is TRBJ2-5 and V is TRBV9; 12 bases map to TRBD1. Germline CDR1 reads SGDLS; CDR2 reads YYNGEE. This CDR3 spans 15 amino acids. J lost 4 bases, V lost 7 bases, and 8 bases had no gene match.